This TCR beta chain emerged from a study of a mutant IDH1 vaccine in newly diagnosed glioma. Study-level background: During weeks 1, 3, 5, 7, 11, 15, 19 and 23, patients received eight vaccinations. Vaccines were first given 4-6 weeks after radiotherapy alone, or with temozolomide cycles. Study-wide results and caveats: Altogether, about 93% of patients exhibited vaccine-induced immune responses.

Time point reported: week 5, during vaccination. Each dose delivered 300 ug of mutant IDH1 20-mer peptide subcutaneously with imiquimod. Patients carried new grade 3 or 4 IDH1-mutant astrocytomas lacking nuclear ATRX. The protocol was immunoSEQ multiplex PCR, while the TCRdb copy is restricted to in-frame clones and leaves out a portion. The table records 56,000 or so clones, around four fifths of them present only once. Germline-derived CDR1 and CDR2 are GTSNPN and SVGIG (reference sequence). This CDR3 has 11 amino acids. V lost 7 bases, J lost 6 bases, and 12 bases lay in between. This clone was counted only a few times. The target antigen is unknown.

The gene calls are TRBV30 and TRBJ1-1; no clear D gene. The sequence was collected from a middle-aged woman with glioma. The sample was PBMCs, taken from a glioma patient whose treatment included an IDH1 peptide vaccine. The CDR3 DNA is TGTGCCTCCGCACCGAGCGCTGAAGCTTTCTTT. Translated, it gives CASAPSAEAFF.